This T cell receptor beta chain was documented in a study of T cell repertoires in cytomegalovirus infection. Study at large: Researchers turned to recently identified HLA-C-restricted CMV epitopes as well as well-studied HLA-B-restricted ones. General observations from the study: Accumulated public TCR beta family frequency recognized individuals carrying CMV together with the relevant HLA.

TCRdb re-called the reads through MiXCR, storing one row per CDR3 protein. Counted here are some 500,000 distinct CDR3 sequences, 40% occurring once; the ten biggest clones make up about 46%. Regarding this clonotype: Its specificity is unknown. Sequence at one end of the junction differs from germline and may be a read error.

This CDR3 spans 14 amino acids. Per the germline V gene, CDR1 is SGHTA and CDR2 is FQGNSA. The chain recombines TRBV7-2 with TRBJ2-7; possible D gene TRBD2, 5 bases. The sample here was cultured PBMCs, taken from culture after CMV antigen stimulation. The origin of this receptor is a human donor in good health (CMV status not recorded). Some clones in this sample may be carry-over from other donors' samples. The CDR3 DNA follows: TGTGCCAGCAGCCTAGCTGGGCTCCCTAGGAAGCAGTACTTC. Its protein product is CASSLAGLPRKQYF.